The next 2 T cell receptor beta chains were all read from a single sample in a study of beta chain features in type 1 diabetes. The study, taken as a whole, reports: Across all four CD4+ subsets, people with type 1 diabetes showed modestly shorter TCRB CDR3s.

These TCRs are of unknown antigen specificity. Every bit of the isolated RNA underwent reverse transcription, so sequencing read expressed TCRB transcripts. Profiled with immunoSEQ multiplex PCR; TCRdb holds only in-frame clones, not every one. The profile shows 100,000 to 150,000 clones, around 8.8% of them singletons. Material: central memory CD4+ T cells from blood. The receptors derive from a man aged 30 to 39 with type 1 diabetes.

The rearrangement links TRBV18 to TRBJ2-7; D uncertain. Trimming stripped 3 bases from V and 5 bases from J, with 14 bases between. This CDR3 comprises 14 residues. Germline V gene data show CDR1 as KGHSH and CDR2 as LQKENI. In nucleotides, the CDR3 is TGTGCCAGCTCACCTTTTGACTCACTCCACGAGCAGTACTTC. Amino acid sequence: CASSPFDSLHEQYF.

The chain recombines TRBV7-6 with TRBJ2-5; D is perhaps TRBD2 (5 bases). Germline values: CDR1 SGHVS, CDR2 FNYEAQ. The CDR3 length is 13 residues. The V and J ends lost 4 bases and 7 bases respectively, with 13 bases between them. The CDR3: CASSSLLVGTQYF. CDR3 nucleotide sequence: TGTGCCAGCAGCTCCCTACTAGTGGGGACCCAGTACTTC.